Each of the 8 T cell receptor beta chains below was sequenced from the same sample in a study of graft-versus-host responses after intestinal transplantation. Clones were read by immunoSEQ multiplex PCR, and TCRdb kept only the in-frame ones, dropping some. The table has 14,000 or so clones, more than 75% seen once. Sequencing used bone marrow, obtained approximately 120 days after intestinal transplantation. These TCRs come from a human patient who received an intestinal transplant, so some T cells may come from the graft donor.

The chain combines TRBV21-1 with TRBJ2-1; the table's TRBD2 call for D was not verified on the DNA. TRBV21-1 is marked as a pseudogene. The CDR3 has 15 amino acids. Written as DNA, the CDR3 is TGTGCCAGCAGCAAAAGGACTAGCGGAAACAATGAGCAGTTCTTC. This codes for CASSKRTSGNNEQFF.

The chain joins TRBV6-6 to TRBJ2-5; 8 positions agree with TRBD2. The last part of the DNA fits TRBJ2-7 better; the J call may be wrong. The V gene's germline CDR1 is MNHNY and CDR2 SVGAGI (reference sequence). The CDR3 length is 15 residues. The CDR3 protein is CASSYSSGGSYEQYF. In nucleotides, the CDR3 is TGTGCCAGCAGTTACTCGAGCGGGGGCTCCTACGAGCAGTACTTC.

This chain links TRBV6-6 with TRBJ1-4, with a weak D call TRBD1 (5 bases). V lost 8 bases and J lost 8, with 9 bases in between. The CDR3 length is 11 residues. Germline assignment: CDR1 MNHNY and CDR2 SVGAGI (reference sequence). This CDR3 reads CASDRGEKLFF. For the CDR3, the DNA is TGTGCCAGCGACAGAGGGGAAAAACTGTTTTTT.

V and J are TRBV2 and TRBJ2-7; tentatively, D is TRBD2 (6 bases). Germline V gene lookup returns CDR1 SNHLY and CDR2 FYNNEI. The V gene lost 6 bases and the J gene lost 3 bases, with 12 bases spanning the gap. The CDR3 is 13 residues long. The CDR3 nucleotides are TGTGCCAGCAGCACCCGACTAGGCTACGAGCAGTACTTC. This encodes CASSTRLGYEQYF.

The genes are TRBV9 and TRBJ2-3; TRBD2 might be the D (5 bases). Looked up from germline, CDR1 is SGDLS and CDR2 is YYNGEE. V was pared by 3 bases and J by 1 base, with 12 bases between. This CDR3 is 15 amino acids long. The CDR3 bases are TGTGCCAGCAGCGGGGGAATTAGCGGCACAGATACGCAGTATTTT. It encodes CASSGGISGTDTQYF.

This clone was recorded only once. This chain uses TRBV27 with TRBJ2-1; the D gene is possibly TRBD2 (5 bases). The germline V gene encodes CDR1 MNHEY and CDR2 SMNVEV (reference sequence). CDR3 length: 14 residues. Trimming pared 3 bases from V and 5 bases from J, leaving 11 bases between. The chain's CDR3 is CASSFGERNNEQFF. The CDR3 region has the DNA TGTGCCAGCAGTTTTGGGGAGCGGAACAATGAGCAGTTCTTC.

This clone was observed a few times. CDR3 bases: TGTGCCAGCTCACCATCGTCCGGCACTCTGGACACCTTC. Translated: CASSPSSGTLDTF. The rearrangement uses TRBV18 and TRBJ1-2; D is ambiguous. CDR1 is KGHSH and CDR2 is LQKENI in the germline V gene. This CDR3 is 13 amino acids long. V gave up 2 bases and J gave up 12 bases, with 16 bases separating them.

This clone was counted between two and nine times. This chain links TRBV30 with TRBJ1-1; D remains unclear. The length of the CDR3 is 16 residues. V was cut by 0 bases and J by 1 base, with 15 bases left in between. Germline CDR1 is GTSNPN and CDR2 is SVGIG (reference sequence). CDR3 in amino acids: CAWSVWRRGENTEAFF. The CDR3 DNA sequence: TGTGCCTGGAGTGTATGGAGACGAGGTGAGAACACTGAAGCTTTCTTT.